This T cell receptor (beta chain) was recorded in a study of shared clonotypes between healthy human individuals. Method: immunoSEQ multiplex PCR; TCRdb's copy keeps in-frame clones and lacks some. The table shows more than 2 million clones, with approximately 96% occurring only once. CDR3 length equals 14 residues. V was cut by 2 bases and J by 8 bases, with 12 bases left in between. Germline CDR1 reads ENHRY; CDR2 reads SYGVKD. This rearrangement joins TRBV10-3 to TRBJ1-4, with D possibly TRBD1 on 6 matching bases. This clonotype was sampled from a man aged 18 to 35 in good health. The sample taken for sequencing was naive CD4+ T cells sorted from blood. Subset given: CD45RA+ positively selected. CDR3: CAISEGGSGEKLFF. Written as DNA, the CDR3 is TGTGCCATCAGTGAGGGGGGCTCGGGAGAAAAACTGTTTTTT.